The 29 T cell receptor beta chains reported below all come from one sample, sequenced in a study of T cells after yellow fever vaccination. TCRdb called the 5' RACE reads again in MiXCR, with one record for every CDR3 protein. The sample has 150,000 to 200,000 distinct CDR3 sequences; about 6% are singletons. Material: CD4+ T cells sorted from PBMCs, obtained on the day of the first yellow fever vaccination. Every receptor here comes from a man between 18 and 29 years old who received the YFV17D yellow fever vaccine.

This clonotype was recorded at least ten times. The chain carries TRBV20-1 and TRBJ1-5; D not resolved. The CDR3 covers 13 residues. The germline CDR1 and CDR2 sequences are DFQATT and SNEGSKA (reference sequence). The V end was cut by 2 bases, the J end by 6 bases, with 11 bases between. CDR3 amino acids: CSARRAGGQPQHF. The CDR3 bases are TGCAGTGCTAGAAGGGCAGGAGGTCAGCCCCAGCATTTT.

This clonotype was seen repeatedly, ten times or more. The rearrangement links TRBV24-1 to TRBJ2-5; unclear D gene. V was clipped by 2 bases and J by 5 bases, with 8 bases between them. CDR3 size: 13 residues. Germline-derived CDR1 and CDR2 are KGHDR and SFDVKD. The CDR3 bases are TGTGCCACCAGTGATTACGGTGGGGAGACCCAGTACTTC. This translates into CATSDYGGETQYF.

This clonotype was detected many times. The rearrangement joins TRBV7-2 to TRBJ2-2, with a weak D call TRBD2 (5 bases). V was pared by 5 bases and J by 7 bases, with 20 bases between. Germline V lookup: CDR1 SGHTA, CDR2 FQGNSA. The CDR3 covers 16 residues. The CDR3 bases are TGTGCCAGCAGCCCGGGAACTTTGCGTGGGTTCGGGGAGCTGTTTTTT. Its protein is CASSPGTLRGFGELFF.

The table lists this clonotype with many counts. The chain has TRBV6-5 and TRBJ2-1, with 8 bases aligning to TRBD2. The V segment lost 4 bases and the J segment 7 bases; nucleotides outside the gene matches: 6. Germline V gene sequence: CDR1 MNHEY, CDR2 SVGAGI. The CDR3 totals 14 residues. The CDR3 loop reads CASSSGGSPNEQFF. The DNA of the CDR3 is TGTGCCAGCAGTTCGGGGGGGTCTCCTAATGAGCAGTTCTTC.

In DNA form, the CDR3 reads TGTGCCAGCAGCTACCTGAGTAACAATGAGCAGTTCTTC. The encoded protein is CASSYLSNNEQFF. The gene calls are TRBV7-3 and TRBJ2-1; D is uncertain. Germline CDR1 is SGHTA and CDR2 is FQGTGA. V lost 4 bases and J lost 5, with 9 bases in between. The CDR3 is 13 residues long. Complete variable domain (other parts from reference TRBV7-3 and TRBJ2-1): GAGVSQTPSNKVTEKGKYVELRCDPISGHTALYWYRQSLGQGPEFLIYFQGTGAADDSGLPNDRFFAVRPEGSVSTLKIQRTERGDSAVYLCASSYLSNNEQFFGPGTRLTVL.

This clonotype appeared many times. The chain links TRBV7-9 to TRBJ1-1, with 7 bases that match TRBD1. Trimming at V came to 5 bases and at J to 1 base, leaving 7 bases not matched to a gene. This CDR3 is built from 15 residues. CDR1 SEHNR and CDR2 FQNEAQ come from the germline V gene (reference sequence). The CDR3 bases are TGTGCCAGCAGCACCCGGGACAGTACGAACACTGAAGCTTTCTTT. It specifies CASSTRDSTNTEAFF.

In this sample, this clonotype turned up a few times. The V and J genes are TRBV20-1 and TRBJ2-4; D is unresolved. The V end lost 6 bases, the J end lost 6 bases, and 15 bases lay between the germline ends. The CDR3 totals 13 residues. CDR1 and CDR2 from the germline V gene are DFQATT and SNEGSKA (reference sequence). The CDR3 protein is CSARPSWGNIQYF. The CDR3 DNA follows: TGCAGTGCCCGCCCCTCCTGGGGAAACATTCAGTACTTC.

This chain links TRBV6-2 or TRBV6-3 with TRBJ1-1; D call uncertain. The CDR3 loop spans 17 amino acids. The V and J ends lost 6 bases and 0 bases respectively, with 20 bases between them. The germline V gene has CDR1 MNHEY and CDR2 SVGEGT. CDR3 nucleotides: TGTGCCAGCAGGCCCTCCCCGGGGAGGCAGCTGAACACTGAAGCTTTCTTT. This codes for CASRPSPGRQLNTEAFF.

This clonotype was observed a handful of times. This rearrangement joins TRBV6-5 to TRBJ2-5; 8 nucleotides agree with TRBD2. This CDR3 region has 15 residues. CDR1 and CDR2 from the germline V gene are MNHEY and SVGAGI. V was clipped by 8 bases and J by 2 bases; unmatched bases: 10. CDR3 DNA sequence: TGTGCCAGCCTTCGGGGGGGTCATGAGCAAGAGACCCAGTACTTC. Translation: CASLRGGHEQETQYF.

This sequence joins TRBV28 and TRBJ2-7, with TRBD1 matching over 10 bases. The V gene's germline CDR1 is MDHEN and CDR2 SYDVKM. CDR3 length: 15 residues. V trimming: 9 bases; J trimming: 4 bases; junction bases outside the gene matches: 12. The CDR3 region is CASSGPGQGPYEQYV. CDR3 nucleotides: TGTGCCAGTTCTGGTCCGGGACAGGGGCCGTACGAGCAGTACGTC.

This clonotype came up many times. J is TRBJ2-1 and V is TRBV6-5; D is perhaps TRBD1 or TRBD2 (5 bases each). Germline V CDR1 and CDR2: MNHEY, SVGAGI. The CDR3 consists of 15 residues. Trimming left V 4 bases short and J 5 bases short, with 15 bases between. The CDR3 nucleotides are TGTGCCAGCAGTTGGGGGTTGAATAGAGACAATGAGCAGTTCTTC. This codes for CASSWGLNRDNEQFF.

This clonotype was found many times. The rearrangement joins TRBV10-3 to TRBJ2-3; TRBD1 aligns across 7 bases. V dropped 8 bases and J dropped 0; count of bases not matched to a gene: 11. This CDR3 contains 16 residues. Germline V gives CDR1 ENHRY, CDR2 SYGVKD. CDR3 coding DNA: TGTGCCATCGGACGTACCACAGGGGCCAGCACAGATACGCAGTATTTT. Translated, it gives CAIGRTTGASTDTQYF.

The rearrangement links TRBV24-1 to TRBJ2-2; 7 nucleotides agree with TRBD1. This CDR3 is 16 amino acids long. J lost 6 bases, V lost 3 bases, and 9 bases had no gene match. Germline V gene lookup returns CDR1 KGHDR and CDR2 SFDVKD. The DNA of the CDR3 is TGTGCCACCAGTGATCGTAGGGGGCGCGACCCCGGGGAGCTGTTTTTT. It codes for CATSDRRGRDPGELFF.

The chain joins TRBV7-2 to TRBJ2-2; possibly TRBD2 for D (5 bases). The CDR3 runs to 13 residues. Germline V gene sequence: CDR1 SGHTA, CDR2 FQGNSA. Trimming pared 5 bases from V and 8 bases from J, leaving 12 bases between. The CDR3 is CASSAERVGELFF. DNA for the CDR3: TGTGCCAGCAGCGCCGAGAGGGTGGGGGAGCTGTTTTTT. The full variable domain, rest sourced from reference TRBV7-2 and TRBJ2-2, is GAGVSQSPSNKVTEKGKDVELRCDPISGHTALYWYRQSLGQGLEFLIYFQGNSAPDKSGLPSDRFSAERTGGSVSTLTIQRTQQEDSAVYLCASSAERVGELFFGEGSRLTVL.

The chain recombines TRBV7-3 with TRBJ2-3; TRBD2 might be the D (7 bases). The CDR3 runs to 12 residues. Germline V gene data show CDR1 as SGHTA and CDR2 as FQGTGA. Trimming shortened V by 5 bases and J by 9 bases, and 12 bases separated the two germline ends. The CDR3 DNA is TGTGCCAGCAGCCCGTCGGGGGGCACGCAGTATTTT. Its protein is CASSPSGGTQYF.

In its sample, this clonotype was seen many times. The chain couples TRBV5-1 to TRBJ1-1; tentatively, D is TRBD1 (6 bases). Trimming cost V 4 bases and J 1 base, with 11 bases left between them. The germline V gene encodes CDR1 SGHRS and CDR2 YFSETQ. CDR3 length: 14 residues. This chain's CDR3 is CASSILQGNTEAFF. The CDR3 region has the DNA TGCGCCAGCAGCATCCTACAGGGGAACACTGAAGCTTTCTTT.

This clonotype was recorded many times. The chain recombines TRBV29-1 with TRBJ2-3, with TRBD2 as a possible D gene (6 bases). The CDR3 covers 12 residues. The V and J ends lost 6 bases and 2 bases respectively, with 9 bases between them. The germline V gene encodes CDR1 SQVTM and CDR2 ANQGSEA. The CDR3 DNA follows: TGCAGCGTCGCGGGGATCACAGATACGCAGTATTTT. Translation gives CSVAGITDTQYF.

The chain uses TRBV2 and TRBJ2-7; 9 bases align to TRBD1. With V trimmed by 8 bases and J by 4 bases, 12 bases remained unmatched. Germline lookup yields CDR1 SNHLY and CDR2 FYNNEI. This CDR3 spans 15 amino acids. For the CDR3, the DNA is TGTGCCAGCGGGGATCCCGGGACAGGGAGATACGAGCAGTACTTC. This translates into CASGDPGTGRYEQYF.

This clonotype was detected ten times or more. V and J are TRBV12-5 and TRBJ2-1; tentatively, D is TRBD2 (6 bases). The CDR3 totals 18 residues. V was shortened by 6 bases and J by 0 bases, with 21 bases between the two germline ends. Germline lookup yields CDR1 LGHNT and CDR2 FRNRAP. This CDR3 reads CASGPPRGKGFSYNEQFF. CDR3 DNA sequence: TGTGCTAGTGGCCCGCCCCGGGGGAAGGGGTTCTCCTACAATGAGCAGTTCTTC.

This clonotype was observed at least ten times. The chain links TRBV7-2 to TRBJ1-2; 7 bases are shared with TRBD1. V dropped 2 bases and J dropped 10; count of bases not matched to a gene: 7. The V gene's germline CDR1 is SGHTA and CDR2 FQGNSA. This CDR3 is built from 13 residues. CDR3 protein: CASSLSRDSTYTF. The CDR3 nucleotides are TGTGCCAGCAGCTTAAGCCGGGACAGCACCTACACCTTC.

There are many counts of this clonotype. The chain joins TRBV28 to TRBJ1-1, with D perhaps matching TRBD1 (5 bases). CDR1 is MDHEN, CDR2 SYDVKM, per germline. CDR3 length equals 13 residues. With 4 bases removed from V and 8 bases from J, the gap between germline ends came to 14 bases. The CDR3 loop reads CASSYQGPGEAFF. For the CDR3, the DNA is TGTGCCAGCAGTTACCAGGGACCCGGGGAAGCTTTCTTT.

The rearrangement joins TRBV4-1 to TRBJ2-7, with D perhaps TRBD2 (6 bases). The germline V gene encodes CDR1 MGHRA and CDR2 YSYEKL. The CDR3 contains 14 residues. Trimming removed 1 base from V and 4 bases from J, with 11 bases in between. The CDR3: CASSQVGGRYEQYF. The CDR3 DNA reads as TGCGCCAGCAGCCAAGTTGGAGGGCGGTACGAGCAGTACTTC.

Here the CDR3 DNA reads TGTGCCTGGAGTGTATTGCGTGAAAAACTGTTTTTT. Translation: CAWSVLREKLFF. The V call is TRBV30, the J call TRBJ1-4; D uncertain. V lost 0 bases, J lost 7 bases, and 6 bases lay in between. Germline assignment: CDR1 GTSNPN and CDR2 SVGIG (reference sequence). This CDR3 contains 12 residues. The complete variable domain, with remaining parts taken from reference TRBV30 and TRBJ1-4, reads SQTIHQWPATLVQPVGSPLSLECTVEGTSNPNLYWYRQAAGRGLQLLFYSVGIGQISSEVPQNLSASRPQDRQFILSSKKLLLSDSGFYLCAWSVLREKLFFGSGTQLSVL.

The table lists this clonotype with a few counts. The chain carries TRBV18 and TRBJ2-3; 13 bases fit TRBD2. The CDR3 is 18 amino acids. Germline CDR1 KGHSH, CDR2 LQKENI. The trim removed 1 base at V and 5 bases at J, leaving 9 bases unmatched. The CDR3 is CASSPRDGLAGAQDTQYF. Written as DNA, the CDR3 is TGTGCCAGCTCACCACGAGACGGACTAGCGGGGGCCCAAGATACGCAGTATTTT.

In its sample, this clonotype was seen many times. This chain connects TRBV7-9 to TRBJ2-6, with D maybe TRBD1 (6 bases). The CDR3 is 15 amino acids. Germline values: CDR1 SEHNR, CDR2 FQNEAQ (reference sequence). V was cut by 5 bases and J by 4 bases, with 12 bases left in between. This CDR3 is CASSKQGGGANVLTF. CDR3 DNA: TGTGCCAGCAGCAAACAGGGCGGGGGGGCCAACGTCCTGACTTTC.

This clonotype was seen only a few times. This rearrangement joins TRBV5-1 to TRBJ2-5, with TRBD2 matching over 9 bases. Looked up from germline, CDR1 is SGHRS and CDR2 is YFSETQ. This CDR3 region has 15 residues. Trimming removed 1 base from V and 0 bases from J; junction bases left unmatched: 1. The CDR3 DNA reads TGCGCCAGCAGCTTGCTAGCGGGGTACCAAGAGACCCAGTACTTC. It yields the protein CASSLLAGYQETQYF.

This clonotype was seen a few times. The chain combines TRBV12-3 or TRBV12-4 with TRBJ2-5; unclear D gene. The V and J ends lost 8 bases and 3 bases respectively, with 10 bases between them. The CDR3 has 12 amino acids. Here the CDR3 reads CASVARKETQYF. DNA of the CDR3: TGTGCCAGCGTTGCTAGAAAAGAGACCCAGTACTTC.

This clonotype has ten or more counts. CDR3 DNA: TGCGCCAGCATGGAGGGCAGTTCGGCGTACGAGCAGTACTTC. Translated: CASMEGSSAYEQYF. The V call is TRBV5-1, the J call TRBJ2-7, with D perhaps TRBD2 (6 bases). The ends were cut back, 6 bases at V and 4 bases at J, with 17 bases in the middle. The germline V gene encodes CDR1 SGHRS and CDR2 YFSETQ. This CDR3 comprises 14 residues. Complete variable domain (other parts from reference TRBV5-1 and TRBJ2-7): KAGVTQTPRYLIKTRGQQVTLSCSPISGHRSVSWYQQTPGQGLQFLFEYFSETQRNKGNFPGRFSGRQFSNSRSEMNVSTLELGDSALYLCASMEGSSAYEQYFGPGTRLTVT.

This clonotype was counted at least ten times. This chain connects TRBV10-1 to TRBJ2-2; TRBD2 is a possible D gene (6 bases). Trimming cost V 4 bases and J 7 bases, with 13 bases left between them. Germline V gene data show CDR1 as WNHNN and CDR2 as SYGVQD (reference sequence). The CDR3 is made up of 14 amino acids. The CDR3 protein is CASSVAGRDGELFF. CDR3 sequence (DNA): TGCGCCAGCAGTGTGGCAGGGCGGGACGGGGAGCTGTTTTTT.